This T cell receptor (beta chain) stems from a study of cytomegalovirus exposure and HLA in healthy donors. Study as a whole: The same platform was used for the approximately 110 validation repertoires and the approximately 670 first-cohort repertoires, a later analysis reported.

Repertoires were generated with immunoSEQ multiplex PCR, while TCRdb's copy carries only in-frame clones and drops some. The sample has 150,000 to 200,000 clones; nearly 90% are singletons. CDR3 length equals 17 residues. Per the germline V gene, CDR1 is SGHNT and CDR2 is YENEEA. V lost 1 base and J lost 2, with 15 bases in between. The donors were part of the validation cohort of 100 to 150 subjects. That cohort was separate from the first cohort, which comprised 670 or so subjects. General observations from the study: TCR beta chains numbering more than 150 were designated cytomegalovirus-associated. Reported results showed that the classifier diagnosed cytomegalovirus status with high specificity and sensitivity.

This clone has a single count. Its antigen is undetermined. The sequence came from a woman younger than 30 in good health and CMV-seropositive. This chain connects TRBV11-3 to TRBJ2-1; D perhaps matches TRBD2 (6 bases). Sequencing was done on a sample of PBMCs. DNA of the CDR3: TGTGCCAGCAGCTTAGTAGTAGCGGATATTACCTACAATGAGCAGTTCTTC. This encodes CASSLVVADITYNEQFF. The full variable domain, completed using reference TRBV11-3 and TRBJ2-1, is EAGVVQSPRYKIIEKKQPVAFWCNPISGHNTLYWYLQNLGQGPELLIRYENEEAVDDSQLPKDRFSAERLKGVDSTLKIQPAELGDSAVYLCASSLVVADITYNEQFFGPGTRLTVL.